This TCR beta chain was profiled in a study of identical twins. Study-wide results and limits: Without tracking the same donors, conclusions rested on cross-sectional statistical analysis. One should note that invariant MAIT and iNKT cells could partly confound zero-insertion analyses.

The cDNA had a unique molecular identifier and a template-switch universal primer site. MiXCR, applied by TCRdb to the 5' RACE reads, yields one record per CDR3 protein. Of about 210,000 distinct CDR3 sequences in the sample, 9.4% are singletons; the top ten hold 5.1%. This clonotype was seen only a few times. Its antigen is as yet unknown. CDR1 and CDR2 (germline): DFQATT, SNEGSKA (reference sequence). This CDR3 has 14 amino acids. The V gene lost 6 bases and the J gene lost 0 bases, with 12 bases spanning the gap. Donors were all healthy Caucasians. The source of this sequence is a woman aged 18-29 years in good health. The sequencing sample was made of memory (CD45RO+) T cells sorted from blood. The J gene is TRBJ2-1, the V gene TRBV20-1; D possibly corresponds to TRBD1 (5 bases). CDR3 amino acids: CSARQMSSYNEQFF. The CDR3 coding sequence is TGCAGTGCCCGACAGATGAGCTCCTACAATGAGCAGTTCTTC.